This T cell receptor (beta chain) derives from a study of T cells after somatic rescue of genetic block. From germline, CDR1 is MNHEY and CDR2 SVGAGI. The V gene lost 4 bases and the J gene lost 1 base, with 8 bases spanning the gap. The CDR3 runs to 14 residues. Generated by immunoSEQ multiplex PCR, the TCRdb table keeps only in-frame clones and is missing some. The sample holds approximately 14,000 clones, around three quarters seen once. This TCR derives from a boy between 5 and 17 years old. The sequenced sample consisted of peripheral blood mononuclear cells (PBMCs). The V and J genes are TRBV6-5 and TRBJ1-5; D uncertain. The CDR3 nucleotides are TGTGCCAGCAGTTCTTTAAGGAGCAATCAGCCCCAGCATTTT. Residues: CASSSLRSNQPQHF.